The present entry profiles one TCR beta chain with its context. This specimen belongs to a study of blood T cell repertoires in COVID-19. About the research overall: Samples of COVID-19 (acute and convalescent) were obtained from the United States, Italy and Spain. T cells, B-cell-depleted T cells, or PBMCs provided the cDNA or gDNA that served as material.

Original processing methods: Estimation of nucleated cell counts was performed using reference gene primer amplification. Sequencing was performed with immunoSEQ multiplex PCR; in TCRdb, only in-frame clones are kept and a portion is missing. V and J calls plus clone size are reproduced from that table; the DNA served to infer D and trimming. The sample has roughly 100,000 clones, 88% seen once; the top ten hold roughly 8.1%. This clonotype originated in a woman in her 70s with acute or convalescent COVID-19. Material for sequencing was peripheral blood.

For the CDR3, the DNA is TGTGCCAGCTCACCACCGGGACAGTCCTACGAGCAGTACTTC. It codes for CASSPPGQSYEQYF. The chain is built from TRBV18 and TRBJ2-7, with TRBD1 matching over 7 bases. Germline CDR1 reads KGHSH; CDR2 reads LQKENI. After removal of 0 bases from V and 1 base from J, the junction contained 0 bases not matched to a gene. The CDR3 extends over 14 amino acids. The whole variable domain, remainder taken from reference TRBV18 and TRBJ2-7, is NAGVMQNPRHLVRRRGQEARLRCSPMKGHSHVYWYRQLPEEGLKFMVYLQKENIIDESGMPKERFSAEFPKEGPSILRIQQVVRGDSAAYFCASSPPGQSYEQYFGPGTRLTVT.